This T cell receptor beta chain was recorded in a study of T cell responses to AZD1222 COVID-19 vaccine. Study-level findings and limits: The study found vaccine-associated CD4 TCRs spanning spike, dominant at 160-218 and 743-854. Spike-specific TCR repertoires showed rising breadth and depth after two AZD1222 doses.

Between the trimmed V and J ends, which lost 0 bases and 1 base, there was a span of 10 bases. CDR3 length equals 15 residues. Germline V gene lookup returns CDR1 SGHRS and CDR2 YFSETQ. Libraries were prepared by immunoSEQ multiplex PCR; TCRdb keeps only in-frame clonotypes and omits some of them. The data hold around 70,000 clones, with around 80% observed a single time. Details on this clone: What it binds is not known.

The TCR sequence derives from an adult in good health. The input for sequencing was peripheral blood, taken on day 0 of AZD1222 vaccination. The J gene is TRBJ1-1, the V gene TRBV5-1; D is possibly TRBD1 (5 bases). DNA for the CDR3: TGCGCCAGCAGCTTGGGGGGCATTTCGAACACTGAAGCTTTCTTT. Translating it yields CASSLGGISNTEAFF.